These 2 T cell receptor beta chains were sequenced from one sample in a study of T cell responses to AZD1222 COVID-19 vaccine (dated by TCRdb to about 2021). Libraries were made using the immunoSEQ multiplex PCR assay. TCRdb's version of the immuneACCESS table is confined to in-frame rearrangements and falls short of the full clone set. An unresolved V gene accounts for under half of the shortfall where checked; the remainder is of unknown origin. In all, the sample holds 90,000 to 95,000 clones, and approximately 91% of those were seen once. In total, the top ten clones hold 22% of the sample. Interpreted using the paper, the time point label stands for: baseline before first vaccination. Sequencing used peripheral blood, obtained on day 0 of AZD1222 vaccination. The receptors originated from an adult in good health.

The rearrangement uses TRBV6-9 and TRBJ2-1; 8 bases fit TRBD2. This CDR3 contains 15 residues. In germline, CDR1 is MNHGY, CDR2 SVAAGI. V gave up 3 bases and J gave up 4 bases; unmatched junction bases: 5. In nucleotides, the CDR3 is TGTGCCAGCAGTTACGGGGGGGGCCTTTACAATGAGCAGTTCTTC. It encodes CASSYGGGLYNEQFF.

The rearrangement uses TRBV5-6 and TRBJ2-5; D is unresolved. V was shortened by 3 bases and J by 0 bases, with 15 bases between the two germline ends. The CDR3 loop spans 16 amino acids. CDR1 and CDR2 from the germline V gene are SGHDT and YYEEEE. In nucleotides, the CDR3 is TGTGCCAGCAGCTGGCGAGGCCGTGGTTACCAAGAGACCCAGTACTTC. As protein: CASSWRGRGYQETQYF.